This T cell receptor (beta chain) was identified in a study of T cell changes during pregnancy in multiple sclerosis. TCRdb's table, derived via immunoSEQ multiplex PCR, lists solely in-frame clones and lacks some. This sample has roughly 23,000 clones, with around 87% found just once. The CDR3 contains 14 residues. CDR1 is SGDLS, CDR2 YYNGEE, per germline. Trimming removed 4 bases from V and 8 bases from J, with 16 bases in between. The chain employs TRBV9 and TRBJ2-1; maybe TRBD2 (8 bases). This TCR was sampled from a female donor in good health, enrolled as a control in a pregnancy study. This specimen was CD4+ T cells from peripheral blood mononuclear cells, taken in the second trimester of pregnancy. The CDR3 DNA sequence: TGTGCCAGCAGCCCGGGACTAGGGGGCTATGAGCAGTTCTTC. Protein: CASSPGLGGYEQFF.